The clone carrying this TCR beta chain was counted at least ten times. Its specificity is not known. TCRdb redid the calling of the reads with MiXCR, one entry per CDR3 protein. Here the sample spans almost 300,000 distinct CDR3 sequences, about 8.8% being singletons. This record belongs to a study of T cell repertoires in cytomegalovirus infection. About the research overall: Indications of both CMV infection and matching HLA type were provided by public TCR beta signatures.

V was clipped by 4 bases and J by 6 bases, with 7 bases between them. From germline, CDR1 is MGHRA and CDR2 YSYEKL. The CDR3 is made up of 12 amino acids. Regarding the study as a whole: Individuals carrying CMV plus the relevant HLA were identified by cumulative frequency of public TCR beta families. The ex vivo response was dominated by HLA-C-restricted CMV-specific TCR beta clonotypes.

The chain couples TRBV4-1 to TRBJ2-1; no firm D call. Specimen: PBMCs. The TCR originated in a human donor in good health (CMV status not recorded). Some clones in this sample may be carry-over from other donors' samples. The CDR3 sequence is CASSPLGNEQFF. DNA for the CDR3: TGCGCCAGCAGCCCCTTGGGCAATGAGCAGTTCTTC.